The present TCR beta chain was sequenced within a study of identifying expanded T cells in peripheral blood. The germline V and J ends were trimmed by 4 bases and 1 base, with 13 bases remaining between them. There are 16 residues in the CDR3. The germline V gene has CDR1 MGHRA and CDR2 YSYEKL. Collection occurred without any documented infections or immune events in donors. About this clone itself: The target antigen is unknown.

TCRdb keeps only in-frame clones here, not all; method: immunoSEQ multiplex PCR. Among around 68,000 clones listed, approximately 89% were seen once. General study results and limits: Clone count variance between roughly 2-week samples rose with total template count.

The V and J genes are TRBV4-1 and TRBJ1-4; D ambiguous. Sequencing was done on a sample of blood. The TCR comes from a person aged 18 to 70 in good health. The CDR3 DNA reads as TGCGCCAGCAGCCGAGATATTGGGGAAACTAATGAAAAACTGTTTTTT. Protein: CASSRDIGETNEKLFF.